Listed here are 28 T cell receptor beta chains from one sample, sequenced in a study of immune characterization of retroperitoneal liposarcoma. TCRdb itself ran the PCR reads through MiXCR, one entry per CDR3 protein. Here the sample spans some 10,000 distinct CDR3 sequences, approximately 35% being singletons. The sequencing input was tumor tissue. Every receptor here comes from a male donor with retroperitoneal liposarcoma.

The chain carries TRBV9 and TRBJ2-1; D perhaps matches TRBD2 (7 bases). Trimming took off 0 bases at V and 0 bases at J, with 13 bases between the two ends. This CDR3 region has 17 residues. CDR1 is SGDLS and CDR2 is YYNGEE in the germline V gene. CDR3 sequence: CASSVDGGGASYNEQFF. The CDR3 nucleotides read TGTGCCAGCAGCGTAGATGGTGGGGGGGCCTCCTACAATGAGCAGTTCTTC. Filled out from reference TRBV9 and TRBJ2-1, the complete variable domain reads DSGVTQTPKHLITATGQRVTLRCSPRSGDLSVYWYQQSLDQGLQFLIQYYNGEERAKGNILERFSAQQFPDLHSELNLSSLELGDSALYFCASSVDGGGASYNEQFFGPGTRLTVL.

On this clonotype itself: In this CDR3 the conserved last residue, phenylalanine or tryptophan, is missing, so a read error is likely. The rearrangement joins TRBV6-5 to TRBJ2-5; 11 bases line up with TRBD2. The CDR3 extends over 13 amino acids. Unmatched junction bases numbered 12, after V lost 10 bases and J lost 11 bases. Per the germline V gene, CDR1 is MNHEY and CDR2 is SVGAGI. The CDR3 sequence: CATATSGGNEQYL. CDR3 sequence (DNA): TGTGCCACCGCCACTAGCGGGGGCAATGAGCAGTACTTG.

There are many counts of this clonotype. V and J are TRBV7-2 and TRBJ2-1; D tentatively fits TRBD1 or TRBD2 (6 bases each). This CDR3 is 15 amino acids long. Per germline, CDR1 SGHTA and CDR2 FQGNSA. V dropped 1 base and J dropped 4 bases, with 11 bases sitting between them. This chain's CDR3 is CASSLDGGLYNEQFF. The DNA for the CDR3 is TGTGCCAGCAGCTTAGACGGGGGCCTGTACAATGAGCAGTTCTTC.

This clonotype showed up many times. The J gene is TRBJ2-1, the V gene TRBV11-2; a possible D gene is TRBD1 (6 bases). V was shortened by 2 bases and J by 6 bases, with 8 bases between the two germline ends. CDR1 and CDR2 from the germline V gene are SGHAT and FQNNGV. The CDR3 consists of 13 residues. DNA of the CDR3: TGTGCCAGCAGCTTATTACAGGGCAATGAGCAGTTCTTC. Encoded protein: CASSLLQGNEQFF.

This chain connects TRBV12-3 or TRBV12-4 to TRBJ2-1; D is perhaps TRBD2 (6 bases). The end of the DNA fits TRBJ2-7 better, so the J call may be wrong. This CDR3 spans 15 amino acids. The CDR3 here is CASRLLSGSYNEQYF. Written as DNA, the CDR3 is TGTGCCAGCCGCCTTTTGTCCGGGAGCTACAATGAGCAGTACTTC.

The V and J genes are TRBV7-8 and TRBJ2-3; D is unresolved. CDR3 length: 13 residues. The germline CDR1 and CDR2 sequences are SGHVS and FQNEAQ. Trimming took 5 bases from V and 6 from J, leaving 12 bases between them. The CDR3 bases are TGTGCCAGCAGCGCCCGCCTTGGGGATACGCAGTATTTT. Protein: CASSARLGDTQYF.

The table lists this clonotype with a few counts. The chain links TRBV6-1 to TRBJ2-1; TRBD1 agrees at 10 bases. The better agreement between TRBJ2-7 and the DNA end casts doubt on the J call. CDR1 is MNHNS, CDR2 SASEGT, per germline. This CDR3 has 14 residues. Here the CDR3 reads CASSLTGGDYEQYF. The CDR3 DNA sequence: TGTGCCAGCAGTTTGACAGGGGGCGACTACGAGCAGTACTTC.

The CDR3 loop is CASSTGTSGINEQFF. CDR3 DNA sequence: TGTGCCAGCAGCACCGGGACTAGCGGGATCAATGAGCAGTTCTTC. The chain employs TRBV11-1 and TRBJ2-1; 13 bases are a match to TRBD2. The CDR3 sequence is 15 residues long. In germline, CDR1 is SGHAT, CDR2 FQDESV (reference sequence). Trimming removed 5 bases from V and 6 bases from J; junction bases left unmatched: 4.

This clonotype is termed medium-sized. The chain employs TRBV27 and TRBJ2-5; TRBD2 agrees at 7 bases. The J call could be wrong; TRBJ2-7 is a better fit for the DNA end. Germline-derived CDR1 and CDR2 are MNHEY and SMNVEV (reference sequence). There are 15 residues in the CDR3. CDR3 nucleotide sequence: TGTGCCAGCAGTTTTGTAGCTAGCGGTACCTACGAGCAGTACTTC. Protein: CASSFVASGTYEQYF.

This clonotype was detected many times. The V gene is TRBV12-3 or TRBV12-4, the J gene TRBJ2-1, with 10 nucleotides matching TRBD2. The CDR3 spans 14 residues. The ends lost 3 bases at V and 8 bases at J; junction bases unmatched: 4. The CDR3 loop reads CASSFTGTSDEQFF. For the CDR3, the DNA is TGTGCCAGCAGTTTCACAGGGACTAGCGATGAGCAGTTCTTC.

This chain links TRBV11-3 with TRBJ2-2; D ambiguous. CDR1 is SGHNT, CDR2 YENEEA, per germline. The ends were cut back, 0 bases at V and 5 bases at J, with 7 bases in the middle. The CDR3 consists of 14 residues. CDR3 DNA: TGTGCCAGCAGCTTAGATCGGCAGACCGGGGAGCTGTTTTTT. The encoded protein is CASSLDRQTGELFF. Together with reference TRBV11-3 and TRBJ2-2, the CDR3 gives the full variable domain: EAGVVQSPRYKIIEKKQPVAFWCNPISGHNTLYWYLQNLGQGPELLIRYENEEAVDDSQLPKDRFSAERLKGVDSTLKIQPAELGDSAVYLCASSLDRQTGELFFGEGSRLTVL.

The V call is TRBV7-2, the J call TRBJ2-4, with 14 bases matching TRBD2. The trim removed 4 bases at V and 13 bases at J, leaving 12 bases unmatched. There are 16 residues in the CDR3. CDR1 is SGHTA and CDR2 is FQGNSA in the germline V gene. The CDR3 sequence is CASSSGTSGRLNEQYF. CDR3 sequence (DNA): TGTGCCAGCAGCTCTGGGACTAGCGGGAGACTCAATGAGCAGTACTTC.

This clonotype has only a few counts. The genes are TRBV7-2 and TRBJ2-3; maybe TRBD2 (6 bases). With 7 bases removed from V and 5 bases from J, the gap between germline ends came to 16 bases. The CDR3 totals 14 residues. Germline V gives CDR1 SGHTA, CDR2 FQGNSA. As DNA, the CDR3 is TGTGCCAGCACCTTTAGCGGAGGCGTAGATACGCAGTATTTT. Translation gives CASTFSGGVDTQYF. Variable domain in full (rest from reference TRBV7-2 and TRBJ2-3): GAGVSQSPSNKVTEKGKDVELRCDPISGHTALYWYRQSLGQGLEFLIYFQGNSAPDKSGLPSDRFSAERTGGSVSTLTIQRTQQEDSAVYLCASTFSGGVDTQYFGPGTRLTVL.

This clonotype turned up a few times. The gene calls are TRBV6-1 and TRBJ2-1; 9 nucleotides agree with TRBD1. The trim removed 5 bases at V and 12 bases at J, leaving 11 bases unmatched. The germline V gene has CDR1 MNHNS and CDR2 SASEGT. The CDR3 extends over 14 amino acids. This chain's CDR3 is CASSSRQGGSGQFF. The CDR3, as DNA: TGTGCCAGCAGTAGTCGACAGGGGGGAAGCGGGCAGTTCTTC.

The chain has TRBV27 and TRBJ2-7; unclear D gene. The end of the DNA aligns better with TRBJ2-1, so the J call may be wrong. Germline CDR1 and CDR2: MNHEY and SMNVEV (reference sequence). This CDR3 region has 16 residues. The CDR3 DNA reads TGTGCCAGCAGTCCCTCCTTATGGCTCTCCTACAATGAGCAGTTCTTC. Translation gives CASSPSLWLSYNEQFF.

The chain couples TRBV6-5 to TRBJ2-1; TRBD2 matches 9 bases. After removal of 5 bases from V and 8 bases from J, the junction contained 16 bases not matched to a gene. The CDR3 totals 17 residues. The germline V gene encodes CDR1 MNHEY and CDR2 SVGAGI. The CDR3 spells CASSELLSSGKLDEQFF. The CDR3, as DNA: TGTGCCAGCAGTGAACTCCTCTCTAGCGGGAAGCTCGATGAGCAGTTCTTC.

This clonotype turned up a few times. The chain is built from TRBV11-3 and TRBJ2-1; 8 nucleotides line up with TRBD2. The ends lost 5 bases at V and 7 bases at J; junction bases unmatched: 16. CDR3 length: 17 residues. Germline V gene sequence: CDR1 SGHNT, CDR2 YENEEA. The CDR3 spells CASSATPSSGKTNEQFF. The CDR3 region has the DNA TGTGCCAGCAGCGCCACCCCTAGTAGCGGGAAGACGAATGAGCAGTTCTTC. The whole variable domain, filled in from reference TRBV11-3 and TRBJ2-1, reads EAGVVQSPRYKIIEKKQPVAFWCNPISGHNTLYWYLQNLGQGPELLIRYENEEAVDDSQLPKDRFSAERLKGVDSTLKIQPAELGDSAVYLCASSATPSSGKTNEQFFGPGTRLTVL.

This chain connects TRBV6-1 to TRBJ1-2; D not resolved. Germline V gene data show CDR1 as MNHNS and CDR2 as SASEGT. The V and J ends lost 5 bases and 8 bases respectively, with 15 bases between them. The CDR3 length is 13 residues. The CDR3 coding sequence is TGTGCCAGCAGTCCGGCCACCTTCGGGGGCTACACCTTC. Protein: CASSPATFGGYTF.

V is TRBV7-3 and J is TRBJ2-2; 7 bases are shared with TRBD2. CDR1 and CDR2 (germline): SGHTA, FQGTGA. This CDR3 contains 15 residues. V was clipped by 5 bases and J by 6 bases; unmatched bases: 9. The CDR3 loop is CASSGLDREAGELFF. CDR3 sequence (DNA): TGTGCCAGCAGCGGCCTCGACCGGGAGGCCGGGGAGCTGTTTTTT.

V gene TRBV6-1 combines with J gene TRBJ2-5; tentatively, D is TRBD1 or TRBD2 (5 bases each). Per germline, CDR1 MNHNS and CDR2 SASEGT. The V end was cut by 5 bases, the J end by 5 bases, with 6 bases between. This CDR3 comprises 11 residues. This CDR3 reads CASSWGETQYF. The CDR3 nucleotides are TGTGCCAGCAGTTGGGGGGAGACCCAGTACTTC.

For the CDR3, the DNA is TGTGCCAGCACCATAAACTACGAGCAGTACTTC. Amino acid sequence: CASTINYEQYF. This chain joins TRBV6-1 and TRBJ2-7, with D unclear. Germline CDR1 reads MNHNS; CDR2 reads SASEGT. The CDR3 has 11 amino acids. Trimming left V 7 bases short and J 3 bases short, with 7 bases between.

The chain is built from TRBV7-2 and TRBJ2-3; 9 bases are shared with TRBD2. Trimming took 6 bases from V and 1 from J; bases not matched to a gene: 2. Germline V gene data show CDR1 as SGHTA and CDR2 as FQGNSA. The CDR3 totals 14 residues. The CDR3 is CASRLAGRTDTQYF. The DNA of the CDR3 is TGTGCCAGCAGACTAGCGGGTCGCACAGATACGCAGTATTTT. The variable domain in full, with the rest retrieved from reference TRBV7-2 and TRBJ2-3, is GAGVSQSPSNKVTEKGKDVELRCDPISGHTALYWYRQSLGQGLEFLIYFQGNSAPDKSGLPSDRFSAERTGGSVSTLTIQRTQQEDSAVYLCASRLAGRTDTQYFGPGTRLTVL.

The chain recombines TRBV27 with TRBJ2-1, with TRBD1 matching 9 bases. Germline V gene lookup returns CDR1 MNHEY and CDR2 SMNVEV (reference sequence). V trimming: 6 bases; J trimming: 0 bases; junction bases outside the gene matches: 12. The CDR3 is 18 residues long. The CDR3 is CASSRGDRGTISYNEQFF. DNA for the CDR3: TGTGCCAGCAGCCGGGGAGACAGGGGGACAATCTCCTACAATGAGCAGTTCTTC.

This clonotype was found many times. The rearrangement joins TRBV4-2 to TRBJ2-1, with D tentatively TRBD1 (5 bases). The last part of the DNA fits TRBJ2-7 better; the J call may be wrong. This CDR3 has 15 amino acids. Germline V gives CDR1 LGHNA, CDR2 YNFKEQ. The CDR3 DNA follows: TGTGCCAGCAGCCAAGATCTTGACAGCTCCTACGAGCAGTACTTC. Amino acid sequence: CASSQDLDSSYEQYF.

The chain employs TRBV12-3 or TRBV12-4 and TRBJ1-4; 9 bases are shared with TRBD1. There are 17 residues in the CDR3. V gave up 4 bases and J gave up 0 bases; unmatched junction bases: 6. CDR3 bases: TGTGCCAGCAGTTACTGGACAGGGGCCTCAACTAATGAAAAACTGTTTTTT. This encodes CASSYWTGASTNEKLFF.

This rearrangement joins TRBV7-2 to TRBJ2-7; 7 positions match TRBD2. Germline V CDR1 and CDR2: SGHTA, FQGNSA. The CDR3 contains 17 residues. Trimming removed 1 base from V and 0 bases from J; junction bases left unmatched: 9. The CDR3 here is CASSLVGGGAISYEQYF. CDR3 DNA: TGTGCCAGCAGCTTAGTCGGCGGGGGTGCTATCTCCTACGAGCAGTACTTC.

This chain connects TRBV6-2 or TRBV6-3 to TRBJ1-5; no definite D call. Germline values: CDR1 MNHEY, CDR2 SVGEGT. The CDR3 is 15 residues long. The germline V and J ends were trimmed by 5 bases and 3 bases, with 14 bases remaining between them. CDR3 DNA sequence: TGTGCCAGCAGTGAAGTGGCAGGCACCAATCAGCCCCAGCATTTT. It codes for CASSEVAGTNQPQHF.

The sample holds a few counts of this clonotype. V gene TRBV6-1 combines with J gene TRBJ2-1; 10 nucleotides match TRBD1. The V gene end was trimmed by 6 bases and the J gene end by 6 bases; junction bases not matched to a gene: 8. Germline V gives CDR1 MNHNS, CDR2 SASEGT. CDR3 length equals 15 residues. The CDR3 DNA reads TGTGCCAGCAGGCCGGGACAGGGGAGCGGCAATGAGCAGTTCTTC. It codes for CASRPGQGSGNEQFF.